The clone carrying this T cell receptor (beta chain) occurred a few times. The antigen is unknown. This entry belongs to a study of regulatory T cells in long-lasting Graves disease. Relying on iRepertoire HTBI primers and Arm-PCR of CDR3 regions, the team built TCR beta libraries. TCRdb re-called the multiplex PCR reads with MiXCR, one entry per CDR3 protein. The sample contains 600,000 to 800,000 distinct CDR3 sequences, 25% to 30% of which appear only once. General study results and limits: Among the persistent patients, 2,500 to 3,000 public clonotypes were shared, more than the approximately 1,000 shared among new patients. Peripheral blood was the sole material, not thyroid tissue. There were preferences for TRBV28, TRBJ1-2 and TRBJ2-5 in persistent disease.

The time point denotes: persistent/refractory GD, antithyroid drugs over 5 years with positive TRAb. The authors made the TCR library using RNA they extracted from PBMCs. The CDR3 loop spans 17 amino acids. The ends were cut back, 7 bases at V and 1 base at J, with 22 bases in the middle. The germline CDR1 and CDR2 sequences are SEHNR and FQNEAQ (reference sequence). The input for sequencing was peripheral blood mononuclear cells (PBMCs), taken when the disease was refractory, from a patient treated with antithyroid drugs. The receptor was derived from a female donor with Graves disease. The rearrangement links TRBV7-9 to TRBJ2-5; D may correspond to TRBD1 or TRBD2 (5 bases each). The CDR3 DNA is TGTGCCAGCATCGCCCTAGCTAAGGGGATTCTCCAAGAGACCCAGTACTTC. Its translation: CASIALAKGILQETQYF.